Each of the 20 T cell receptor beta chains below was sequenced from the same sample in a study of early T cells in non-severe SARS-CoV-2 infection (dated by TCRdb to 2020 to 2022). To prepare the library, 5' RACE was applied. The sample was run on a NextSeq 500. TCRdb trimmed public reads at Q25 via fastp, called clones via MiXCR and kept in-frame beta chains. Under each unique CDR3 protein, matching rows form one entry showing the most common genes and DNA. The sample table shows approximately 99,000 distinct CDR3 sequences, and about an eighth are seen once. In total, the top ten clones hold around 3% of the sample. Sequenced: whole blood. The receptors here all came from an adult who was a healthcare worker with PCR-confirmed SARS-CoV-2 infection or an uninfected control (not recorded which).

This clonotype was seen only a few times. V gene TRBV2 combines with J gene TRBJ1-1; tentatively, D is TRBD1 (6 bases). V lost 0 bases, J lost 5 bases, and 10 bases lay in between. CDR1 SNHLY and CDR2 FYNNEI come from the germline V gene. The CDR3 contains 14 residues. The CDR3 DNA sequence: TGTGCCAGCAGTGAAGCGGGGGGCGCAACTGAAGCTTTCTTT. As protein: CASSEAGGATEAFF.

This clonotype came up a few times. The rearrangement links TRBV5-1 to TRBJ1-1; TRBD1 is a possible D gene (6 bases). V was cut by 0 bases and J by 1 base, with 10 bases left in between. The CDR3 has 15 residues. Germline V gene sequence: CDR1 SGHRS, CDR2 YFSETQ. The CDR3 sequence is CASSLVGGPNTEAFF. The CDR3 region has the DNA TGCGCCAGCAGCTTGGTGGGGGGGCCGAACACTGAAGCTTTCTTT.

This clonotype has a handful of counts. The gene calls are TRBV10-3 and TRBJ2-5, with a weak D call TRBD2 (6 bases). This CDR3 comprises 16 residues. Deletions cut 3 bases from V and 1 base from J, with 15 bases between. Per germline, CDR1 ENHRY and CDR2 SYGVKD. The DNA of the CDR3 is TGTGCCATCAGTGAAGGTCAAGCGGGTGTCCAAGAGACCCAGTACTTC. This translates into CAISEGQAGVQETQYF.

In this sample, this clonotype turned up once. V usage is TRBV7-9 and J usage is TRBJ2-1, with D hard to call. The CDR3 covers 16 residues. Germline CDR1 reads SEHNR; CDR2 reads FQNEAQ (reference sequence). Trimming took off 1 base at V and 5 bases at J, with 15 bases between the two ends. DNA for the CDR3: TGTGCCAGCAGCTTAGTTAATCCTCACCTCAACAATGAGCAGTTCTTC. It yields the protein CASSLVNPHLNNEQFF.

The sample holds a few counts of this clonotype. The gene calls are TRBV25-1 and TRBJ2-5; tentatively, D is TRBD1 (7 bases). Germline-derived CDR1 and CDR2 are MGHDK and SYGVNS. With 10 bases removed from V and 4 bases from J, the gap between germline ends came to 13 bases. CDR3 length: 12 amino acids. CDR3 DNA: TGTGCCACCGGGACAGCGGGAGAGACCCAGTACTTC. As protein: CATGTAGETQYF.

This clonotype was counted at least ten times. The genes are TRBV20-1 and TRBJ1-6, with D possibly TRBD1 on 6 matching bases. Germline-derived CDR1 and CDR2 are DFQATT and SNEGSKA (reference sequence). This CDR3 comprises 14 residues. Trimming removed 2 bases at V and 7 bases at J, with 12 bases between. The CDR3 DNA reads as TGCAGTGCTAGATTTGGGGACACGAATTCACCCCTCCACTTT. The encoded protein is CSARFGDTNSPLHF.

CDR3 sequence (DNA): TGTGCCAGCAGCCCAACCGGGACAGGGGGGAATGAGCAGTACTTC. The encoded protein is CASSPTGTGGNEQYF. The chain links TRBV3-1 to TRBJ2-7; TRBD1 matches at 11 bases. The germline V gene has CDR1 LGHDT and CDR2 YNNKEL (reference sequence). The CDR3 extends over 15 amino acids. Trimming at V came to 4 bases and at J to 7 bases, leaving 9 bases not matched to a gene.

This clonotype has ten or more counts. This chain uses TRBV12-3 or TRBV12-4 with TRBJ1-1, with 8 positions matching TRBD1. The CDR3 is made up of 14 amino acids. V trimming: 5 bases; J trimming: 6 bases; junction bases outside the gene matches: 8. CDR3 sequence (DNA): TGTGCCAGCAGTGGACAGGGAACTTTCCCTGAAGCTTTCTTT. Translating it yields CASSGQGTFPEAFF.

The gene calls are TRBV30 and TRBJ2-2; 9 bases are shared with TRBD1. The trim removed 4 bases at V and 4 bases at J, leaving 4 bases unmatched. CDR1 is GTSNPN, CDR2 SVGIG, per germline (reference sequence). CDR3 size: 14 residues. CDR3 loop: CAWNRGLATGELFF. The CDR3 nucleotides read TGTGCCTGGAACAGGGGGCTGGCCACCGGGGAGCTGTTTTTT.

This clonotype has ten or more counts. The J gene is TRBJ2-2, the V gene TRBV5-5; D unclear. The CDR3 runs 17 residues. Germline V CDR1 and CDR2: SGHKS, YYEKEE (reference sequence). Trimming took off 0 bases at V and 2 bases at J, with 14 bases between the two ends. The DNA for the CDR3 is TGTGCCAGCAGCTTGGTCTGGGTTAGGGTTAACACCGGGGAGCTGTTTTTT. Protein product: CASSLVWVRVNTGELFF.

This rearrangement joins TRBV29-1 to TRBJ1-1, with 11 bases matching TRBD1. Germline trimming cut 7 bases from V and 5 bases from J; bases unmatched to any gene: 9. The germline V gene encodes CDR1 SQVTM and CDR2 ANQGSEA. The CDR3 spans 14 residues. The CDR3 protein is CSAKDRGRVTEAFF. The DNA for the CDR3 is TGCAGCGCCAAGGACAGGGGGCGGGTGACTGAAGCTTTCTTT.

This chain joins TRBV12-3 or TRBV12-4 and TRBJ1-2, with D hard to call. V was clipped by 3 bases and J by 4 bases, with 9 bases between them. The CDR3 runs to 13 residues. CDR3 sequence reads: CASSFSGTYGYTF. The CDR3 DNA reads TGTGCCAGCAGTTTCTCGGGCACCTATGGCTACACCTTC.

This clonotype showed up just a few times. This chain uses TRBV2 with TRBJ2-2; TRBD2 agrees at 8 bases. This CDR3 spans 16 amino acids. With V trimmed by 1 base and J by 0 bases, 1 base remained unmatched. The germline gives CDR1 SNHLY, CDR2 FYNNEI. CDR3: CASSEGGLANTGELFF. The CDR3 bases are TGTGCCAGCAGTGAAGGGGGACTAGCGAACACCGGGGAGCTGTTTTTT.

This clonotype appeared a few times. The chain recombines TRBV6-5 with TRBJ2-1; D unresolved. V was pared by 6 bases and J by 0 bases, with 21 bases between. Germline V gene lookup returns CDR1 MNHEY and CDR2 SVGAGI. The CDR3 contains 18 residues. In nucleotides, the CDR3 is TGTGCCAGCAGGCGCCTTCCATTACCTCTAAGCTCCTACAATGAGCAGTTCTTC. Translated: CASRRLPLPLSSYNEQFF.

Ten or more counts support this clonotype. V is TRBV11-2 and J is TRBJ1-1; tentative D call: TRBD1 (5 bases). Germline V gene data show CDR1 as SGHAT and CDR2 as FQNNGV. The CDR3 is made up of 17 amino acids. Trimming took off 1 base at V and 0 bases at J, with 15 bases between the two ends. Here the CDR3 reads CASSLGGAASMNTEAFF. CDR3 sequence (DNA): TGTGCCAGCAGCTTAGGAGGGGCCGCAAGCATGAACACTGAAGCTTTCTTT. Variable domain in full (rest from reference TRBV11-2 and TRBJ1-1): EAGVAQSPRYKIIEKRQSVAFWCNPISGHATLYWYQQILGQGPKLLIQFQNNGVVDDSQLPKDRFSAERLKGVDSTLKIQPAKLEDSAVYLCASSLGGAASMNTEAFFGQGTRLTVV.

J is TRBJ1-1 and V is TRBV29-1; a weak D match, TRBD1 (5 bases). V lost 0 bases and J lost 11, with 19 bases in between. This CDR3 comprises 14 residues. Germline CDR1 reads SQVTM; CDR2 reads ANQGSEA. The CDR3 protein is CSVEDPVQGDEAFF. The CDR3 region has the DNA TGCAGCGTTGAAGATCCCGTCCAGGGCGACGAGGCTTTCTTT.

J is TRBJ1-1 and V is TRBV29-1; no clear D. V lost 8 bases to trimming and J lost 6 bases, with 16 bases between them. Germline CDR1 and CDR2: SQVTM and ANQGSEA. The CDR3 totals 12 residues. CDR3 in amino acids: CSFRTAGAEAFF. The CDR3 DNA is TGCAGCTTTCGGACGGCCGGAGCTGAAGCTTTCTTT.

The V and J genes are TRBV6-6 and TRBJ2-5; 14 positions agree with TRBD2. Unmatched junction bases numbered 14, after V lost 2 bases and J lost 3 bases. The germline CDR1 and CDR2 sequences are MNHNY and SVGAGI (reference sequence). The CDR3 covers 20 residues. The CDR3 protein is CASSYPTSGRAGSVEETQYF. The CDR3, as DNA: TGTGCCAGCAGTTACCCGACTAGCGGGAGGGCCGGGTCGGTAGAAGAGACCCAGTACTTC.

This clonotype was seen ten or more times. The V call is TRBV2, the J call TRBJ2-1; 9 positions agree with TRBD2. Trimming took 6 bases from V and 6 from J; bases not matched to a gene: 12. CDR3 length: 16 residues. Germline CDR1 and CDR2: SNHLY and FYNNEI. CDR3 in amino acids: CASSTNGGGAVNEQFF. DNA of the CDR3: TGTGCCAGCAGCACGAATGGCGGGGGGGCCGTCAATGAGCAGTTCTTC.

The rearrangement links TRBV12-3 or TRBV12-4 to TRBJ2-7; 9 nucleotides line up with TRBD1. This CDR3 comprises 14 residues. V dropped 6 bases and J dropped 0; count of bases not matched to a gene: 3. For the CDR3, the DNA is TGTGCCAGCAGGGGGGACAGGGACTCCTACGAGCAGTACTTC. Translating it yields CASRGDRDSYEQYF.